These 14 T cell receptor beta chains came from one sample sequenced in a study of shared clonotypes between healthy human individuals. Assay used: immunoSEQ multiplex PCR; TCRdb lists only in-frame clones, some missing. The sample has roughly 660,000 clones; around 91% are singletons. Sequencing was done on a sample of memory CD8+ T cells from PBMCs. Subset described: CD45RO+ cells pooled with CCR7-negative TemRA cells. The receptor set was obtained from a man aged 18 to 29 in good health. Some clones in this sample may be carry-over from other donors' samples.

V usage is TRBV4-3 and J usage is TRBJ2-7; 7 nucleotides agree with TRBD2. Unmatched junction bases numbered 3, after V lost 1 base and J lost 0 bases. This CDR3 region has 15 residues. CDR1 is LGHNA and CDR2 is YSLEER in the germline V gene. The CDR3 spells CASSQGPGGSYEQYF. CDR3 in DNA: TGCGCCAGCAGCCAAGGACCGGGGGGCTCCTACGAGCAGTACTTC.

CDR3 in DNA: TGTGCCAGCAGCTTCGGCAGGCGGGGAGTCCTGACTTTC. Its protein product is CASSFGRRGVLTF. This chain connects TRBV7-9 to TRBJ2-6; D is possibly TRBD2 (6 bases). Germline V gene lookup returns CDR1 SEHNR and CDR2 FQNEAQ (reference sequence). The CDR3 runs 13 residues. Deletions cut 3 bases from V and 13 bases from J, with 13 bases between.

This clone was seen a handful of times. The CDR3 loop reads CASSAHEKLFF. Written as DNA, the CDR3 is TGTGCCAGCAGTGCACACGAAAAACTGTTTTTT. The chain couples TRBV28 to TRBJ1-4; D gene uncertain. From germline, CDR1 is MDHEN and CDR2 SYDVKM. The CDR3 is made up of 11 amino acids. The V gene lost 5 bases and the J gene lost 8 bases, with 6 bases spanning the gap.

The rearrangement uses TRBV28 and TRBJ2-7, with D perhaps matching TRBD2 (7 bases). The CDR3 length is 14 residues. Germline V gene lookup returns CDR1 MDHEN and CDR2 SYDVKM. V was cut by 6 bases and J by 7 bases, with 19 bases left in between. The CDR3 protein is CASRPRGATREQYF. The CDR3 nucleotides read TGTGCCAGCAGACCACGGGGGGCCACTCGGGAGCAGTACTTC.

The V and J genes are TRBV5-4 and TRBJ1-3; D ambiguous. CDR1 is SGHNT, CDR2 YYREEE, per germline (reference sequence). CDR3 length equals 16 residues. V lost 3 bases and J 0 bases, leaving 13 bases between the germline ends. CDR3 bases: TGTGCCAGCAGCTGCCGTGGTGACTGCTCTGGAAACACCATATATTTT. Translation: CASSCRGDCSGNTIYF.

This chain uses TRBV7-9 with TRBJ1-4; 7 bases map to TRBD1. The CDR3 loop spans 15 amino acids. Per germline, CDR1 SEHNR and CDR2 FQNEAQ (reference sequence). V dropped 4 bases and J dropped 5; count of bases not matched to a gene: 7. CDR3 region: CASSSPTGRNEKLFF. The DNA of the CDR3 is TGTGCCAGCAGCTCGCCGACAGGGCGGAATGAAAAACTGTTTTTT.

The V gene is TRBV6-9, the J gene TRBJ1-5; D is ambiguous. Germline V lookup: CDR1 MNHGY, CDR2 SVAAGI. V was pared by 5 bases and J by 1 base, with 15 bases between. The CDR3 extends over 16 amino acids. CDR3: CASSPNQAKSNQPQHF. In nucleotides, the CDR3 is TGTGCCAGCAGTCCCAACCAGGCGAAAAGCAATCAGCCCCAGCATTTT.

The rearrangement uses TRBV7-8 and TRBJ2-7; D is unclear. The CDR3 runs to 11 residues. V was trimmed by 4 bases and J by 3 bases, leaving 4 bases between them. Germline V lookup: CDR1 SGHVS, CDR2 FQNEAQ. The CDR3 reads CASSWSYEQYF. Here the CDR3 DNA reads TGTGCCAGCAGCTGGAGCTACGAGCAGTACTTC.

The genes are TRBV10-2 and TRBJ2-3, with unresolved D. Germline V CDR1 and CDR2: WSHSY, SAAADI. V was pared by 3 bases and J by 0 bases, with 10 bases between. The CDR3 totals 15 residues. Written as DNA, the CDR3 is TGCGCCAGCAGTGACGGTGGGGATAGCACAGATACGCAGTATTTT. Translating gives CASSDGGDSTDTQYF.

The chain links TRBV9 to TRBJ2-7, with 10 positions matching TRBD1. The CDR3 has 16 amino acids. The V and J ends lost 3 bases and 0 bases, in that order; junction bases with no gene match: 6. The germline gives CDR1 SGDLS, CDR2 YYNGEE. CDR3 nucleotides: TGTGCCAGCAGCGAGGGACAGGGGCCCCACTCCTACGAGCAGTACTTC. Protein sequence: CASSEGQGPHSYEQYF.

The chain links TRBV7-9 to TRBJ2-1; 7 bases agree with TRBD2. There are 12 residues in the CDR3. Germline V gene data show CDR1 as SEHNR and CDR2 as FQNEAQ (reference sequence). V trimming: 7 bases; J trimming: 7 bases; junction bases outside the gene matches: 4. For the CDR3, the DNA is TGTGCCAGCACCAGGGAGGGAAATGAGCAGTTCTTC. Its protein product is CASTREGNEQFF.

This clone came up a few times. The J gene is TRBJ2-7, the V gene TRBV15; D not certain. The CDR3 loop spans 13 amino acids. Trimming cost V 5 bases and J 3 bases, with 11 bases left between them. CDR1 LNHNV and CDR2 YYDKDF come from the germline V gene (reference sequence). The CDR3 DNA is TGTGCCACCAGCCCTGGCAGGAACTACGAGCAGTACTTC. It yields the protein CATSPGRNYEQYF. Looking up the rest from reference TRBV15 and TRBJ2-7 gives the full variable domain: DAMVIQNPRYQVTQFGKPVTLSCSQTLNHNVMYWYQQKSSQAPKLLFHYYDKDFNNEADTPDNFQSRRPNTSFCFLDIRSPGLGDTAMYLCATSPGRNYEQYFGPGTRLTVT.

The V call is TRBV5-6, the J call TRBJ2-5; 8 nucleotides match TRBD2. Germline V lookup: CDR1 SGHDT, CDR2 YYEEEE. This CDR3 has 15 amino acids. The V segment lost 3 bases and the J segment 1 base; nucleotides outside the gene matches: 5. The CDR3 coding sequence is TGTGCCAGCAGCTCCGGGACTAGGAGCCAAGAGACCCAGTACTTC. Protein product: CASSSGTRSQETQYF.

Notes on this clone: The sample contains more than one DNA sequence encoding this CDR3. The chain employs TRBV7-9 and TRBJ1-2; D ambiguous. V was shortened by 6 bases and J by 1 base, with 12 bases between the two germline ends. Germline loops: CDR1 SEHNR, CDR2 FQNEAQ (reference sequence). The CDR3 is 14 residues long. The CDR3 spells CASSFDRNNYGYTF. DNA of the CDR3: TGTGCCAGCAGTTTTGACCGAAATAACTATGGCTACACCTTC.